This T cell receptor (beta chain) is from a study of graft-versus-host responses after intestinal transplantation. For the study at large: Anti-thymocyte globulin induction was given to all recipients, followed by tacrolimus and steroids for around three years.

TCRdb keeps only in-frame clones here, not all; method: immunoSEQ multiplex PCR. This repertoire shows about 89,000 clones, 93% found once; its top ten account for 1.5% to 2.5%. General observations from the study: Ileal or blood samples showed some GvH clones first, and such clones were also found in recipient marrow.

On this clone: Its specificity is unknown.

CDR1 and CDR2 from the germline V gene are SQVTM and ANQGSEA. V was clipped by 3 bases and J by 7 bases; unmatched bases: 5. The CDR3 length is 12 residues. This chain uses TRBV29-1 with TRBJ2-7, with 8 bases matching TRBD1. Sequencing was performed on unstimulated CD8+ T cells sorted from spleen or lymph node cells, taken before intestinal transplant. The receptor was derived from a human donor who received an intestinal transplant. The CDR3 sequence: CSVDRGLGEQYF. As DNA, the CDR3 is TGCAGCGTTGACAGGGGGCTGGGTGAGCAGTACTTC.